This record concerns one TCR beta chain sequence. Its antigen remains unidentified. The record originates from a study of T-cell reconstitution after alpha-beta-depleted transplantation in children. Study observations and caveats: Diversity of TCRbeta at day 60 was high in some patients, arising from surviving recipient T cells and thymic progenitors. By about two months after transplant, alpha-beta T cells reportedly arose from several hundred graft clones that had expanded. Newly produced T cells mostly accounted for T-cell counts and diversity one year post-transplant.

Library preparation (for TCRbeta) was performed with unique molecular identifiers. MiXCR, applied by TCRdb to the PCR reads, yields one record per CDR3 protein. The sample carries roughly 120,000 distinct CDR3 sequences, about 23% recorded once. The V end lost 7 bases, the J end lost 1 base, and 16 bases lay between the germline ends. This CDR3 is 15 amino acids long. V is TRBV12-3 or TRBV12-4 and J is TRBJ2-5; D remains unclear. This clonotype was obtained from a male patient between 2 and 15 years old who had a stem cell transplant for chronic granulomatous disease, so the T cells may come from the graft donor. Material: PBMCs, mostly from graft donor cells, obtained 180 days after TCRalphabeta/CD19-depleted stem cell transplant. The CDR3 bases are TGTGCCAGCAACGGCAACCATCAAGGCCAAGAGACCCAGTACTTC. Its translation: CASNGNHQGQETQYF.